Below are 7 T cell receptor beta chains sequenced from a single sample in a study of post-analysis software for immune sequencing data. Whole-study findings and limits: Four or five TRBV segments (TRBV5-6, TRBV5-1 and TRBV20-1 among them) occurred more frequently in patients than in controls.

Unique-molecular-identifier-tagged TCR beta cDNA libraries were used. TCRdb re-derived calls from the PCR reads in MiXCR, one entry per CDR3 protein. This table holds roughly 650,000 distinct CDR3 sequences, 55% to 60% found once. These receptors' antigens are unknown. Material for sequencing was blood. These receptors originate from a girl aged 2 to 9 with multiple sclerosis.

In this sample, this clonotype turned up many times. The chain employs TRBV5-1 and TRBJ2-3; tentative D call: TRBD2 (6 bases). CDR3 length: 15 amino acids. Germline assignment: CDR1 SGHRS and CDR2 YFSETQ. The V end lost 2 bases, the J end lost 3 bases, and 13 bases lay between the germline ends. The CDR3 coding sequence is TGCGCCAGCAGCTTCCAGGACGGACTAACAGATACGCAGTATTTT. Encoded protein: CASSFQDGLTDTQYF.

Only a few counts were recorded for this clonotype. V is TRBV7-6 and J is TRBJ1-1; D is uncertain. The CDR3 is 13 residues long. Trimming cost V 4 bases and J 4 bases, with 10 bases left between them. The germline gives CDR1 SGHVS, CDR2 FNYEAQ. This CDR3 reads CASSSKLGTEAFF. The DNA for the CDR3 is TGTGCCAGCAGCTCAAAGCTAGGCACTGAAGCTTTCTTT.

The chain uses TRBV20-1 and TRBJ2-3, with D uncertain. Trimming pared 0 bases from V and 6 bases from J, leaving 13 bases between. The CDR3 has 14 amino acids. Germline V gives CDR1 DFQATT, CDR2 SNEGSKA (reference sequence). The CDR3 protein is CSARDSSQLDTQYF. The CDR3 bases are TGCAGTGCTAGAGATTCGTCGCAGTTGGATACGCAGTATTTT.

The chain recombines TRBV5-1 with TRBJ2-3; TRBD2 aligns across 16 bases. Unmatched junction bases numbered 7, after V lost 1 base and J lost 5 bases. Germline loops: CDR1 SGHRS, CDR2 YFSETQ. This CDR3 has 18 residues. CDR3 residues: CASSLRGTSGRAGDTQYF. The CDR3 region has the DNA TGCGCCAGCAGCTTGAGGGGGACTAGCGGGAGGGCCGGAGATACGCAGTATTTT.

This rearrangement joins TRBV27 to TRBJ1-5, with TRBD1 identical over 9 bases. This CDR3 is 15 amino acids long. V shed 6 bases and J 7 bases; nucleotides not matched to a gene: 10. Germline V CDR1 and CDR2: MNHEY, SMNVEV (reference sequence). CDR3 nucleotide sequence: TGTGCCAGCAGCCCTGGACAGGGGAGAGGGCAGCCCCAGCATTTT. Amino acids: CASSPGQGRGQPQHF.

The chain combines TRBV11-2 with TRBJ2-7; possible D gene TRBD2, 5 bases. CDR1 is SGHAT, CDR2 FQNNGV, per germline. V was clipped by 5 bases and J by 6 bases, with 20 bases between them. CDR3 length equals 15 residues. The DNA of the CDR3 is TGTGCCAGCAGCCTAGCCCCGGACCCCCCAGCCGAGCAGTACTTC. Its translation is CASSLAPDPPAEQYF.

The chain employs TRBV29-1 and TRBJ2-1, with no clear D. Trimming removed 3 bases at V and 7 bases at J, with 10 bases between. Germline V gives CDR1 SQVTM, CDR2 ANQGSEA. CDR3 length: 12 residues. The CDR3 region is CSVDLQANEQFF. DNA of the CDR3: TGCAGCGTTGACCTCCAGGCTAATGAGCAGTTCTTC.